A selection of T cell receptor beta chains follows, all from one sample in a study of shared T cell receptors in the human thymus. TCRdb keeps only in-frame clones here, not all; method: immunoSEQ multiplex PCR. In the table there are hundreds of thousands of clones, around 87% of which are singletons. The data were also submitted as part of a second study, on human thymus T cells.

Specimen: thymocytes. Every receptor here comes from a boy in the first two years of life with a congenital heart defect. Each CDR3 is given with its conserved first and last residue. Each record gives: clone size, V gene, D gene, J gene, CDR3 length, CDR3 protein, CDR3 DNA. A D gene is named only where the DNA matches it firmly. Not every row has a clone size; where given, it reads once, few, many or a size class.

size: NA
V: TRBV2
D: TRBD1
J: TRBJ2-5
length: 19
CDR3: CASSEVFFRGPWYQETQYF
DNA: TGTGCCAGCAGTGAGGTGTTTTTCAGGGGGCCTTGGTACCAAGAGACCCAGTACTTC

size: NA
V: TRBV4-3
D: TRBD2
J: TRBJ2-1
length: 17
CDR3: CASSQRPGLAGDNEQFF
DNA: TGCGCCAGCAGCCAGAGACCGGGACTAGCGGGCGACAATGAGCAGTTCTTC

size: NA
V: TRBV5-4
D: NA
J: TRBJ1-6
length: 17
CDR3: CASSLETPSSYNSPLHF
DNA: TGTGCCAGCAGCTTGGAAACCCCGAGCTCCTATAATTCACCCCTCCACTTT

size: NA
V: TRBV18
D: NA
J: TRBJ2-1
length: 14
CDR3: CASSPVHQTGEQFF
DNA: TGTGCCAGCTCACCGGTGCACCAAACCGGGGAGCAGTTCTTC

size: NA
V: TRBV15
D: NA
J: TRBJ2-1
length: 16
CDR3: CATSQPRVTSYNEQFF
DNA: TGTGCCACCAGCCAACCCCGGGTTACCTCCTACAATGAGCAGTTCTTC

size: NA
V: TRBV4-1
D: TRBD1
J: TRBJ1-5
length: 21
CDR3: CASSQDRGGRDRGRRYQPQHF
DNA: TGCGCCAGCAGCCAAGATAGAGGGGGGAGGGACAGGGGGCGCCGGTATCAGCCCCAGCATTTT

size: NA
V: TRBV5-1
D: TRBD2
J: TRBJ2-7
length: 13
CDR3: CASSLNGGWEQYF
DNA: TGCGCCAGCAGCTTAAACGGGGGGTGGGAGCAGTACTTC

size: NA
V: TRBV7-9
D: TRBD1
J: TRBJ1-1
length: 18
CDR3: CASSLGGQGPAMNTEAFF
DNA: TGTGCCAGCAGCTTAGGGGGACAGGGGCCAGCCATGAACACTGAAGCTTTCTTT

size: NA
V: TRBV9
D: TRBD1
J: TRBJ2-7
length: 16
CDR3: CASSPRTGGLPYEQYF
DNA: TGTGCCAGCAGCCCAAGGACAGGGGGACTCCCCTACGAGCAGTACTTC

size: NA
V: TRBV9
D: TRBD2
J: TRBJ2-5
length: 16
CDR3: CASSGGTSGVQETQYF
DNA: TGTGCCAGCAGCGGGGGGACTAGCGGGGTACAAGAGACCCAGTACTTC

size: NA
V: TRBV18
D: TRBD1
J: TRBJ1-5
length: 18
CDR3: CASSLNPLDRGFNQPQHF
DNA: TGTGCCAGCTCACTTAACCCTCTCGACAGGGGGTTCAATCAGCCCCAGCATTTT

size: once
V: TRBV6-5
D: NA
J: TRBJ2-7
length: 14
CDR3: CASRPGLMAYEQYF
DNA: TGTGCCTCCAGACCGGGACTGATGGCCTACGAGCAGTACTTC

size: once
V: TRBV5-1
D: NA
J: TRBJ2-5
length: 13
CDR3: CASKSVGEETQYF
DNA: TGCGCCAGCAAATCGGTAGGGGAAGAGACCCAGTACTTC

size: NA
V: TRBV7-9
D: NA
J: TRBJ1-4
length: 13
CDR3: CASSTGQKEKLFF
DNA: TGTGCCAGCAGCACCGGACAGAAGGAAAAACTGTTTTTT

size: few
V: TRBV7-9
D: TRBD2
J: TRBJ2-2
length: 19
CDR3: CASSLGPLAPGGNTGELFF
DNA: TGTGCCAGCAGCTTAGGCCCTCTGGCCCCGGGAGGGAACACCGGGGAGCTGTTTTTT

size: NA
V: TRBV6-1
D: NA
J: TRBJ1-1
length: 14
CDR3: CASSHRERYTEAFF
DNA: TGTGCCAGCAGCCATCGGGAGAGGTACACTGAAGCTTTCTTT

size: NA
V: TRBV7-6
D: TRBD1
J: TRBJ1-2
length: 13
CDR3: CASSFRQGCGYTF
DNA: TGTGCCAGCAGCTTCCGACAGGGCTGTGGCTACACCTTC